The 31 T cell receptor beta chains presented below share a single source sample, sequenced in a study of blood T cell repertoires in COVID-19. Here immunoSEQ multiplex PCR was the method, and the copy in TCRdb shows in-frame clones only, minus some. The table lists about 240,000 clones, around 83% of them singletons, with approximately 2% in the top ten. The sequenced sample consisted of peripheral blood. These receptors were obtained from a man aged 25 to 40 who had recovered from COVID-19.

The chain uses TRBV25-1 and TRBJ2-3; tentatively, D is TRBD1 (6 bases). The CDR3 loop spans 17 amino acids. Trimming took 2 bases from V and 1 from J, leaving 16 bases between them. In germline, CDR1 is MGHDK, CDR2 SYGVNS. Here the CDR3 DNA reads TGTGCCAGCAGTGAAACCTCCGGGACATTCCGCACAGATACGCAGTATTTT. Translated, it gives CASSETSGTFRTDTQYF.

This chain links TRBV27 with TRBJ1-1; 8 bases line up with TRBD1. Germline CDR1 and CDR2: MNHEY and SMNVEV (reference sequence). CDR3 size: 13 residues. V lost 10 bases to trimming and J lost 7 bases; unmatched junction nucleotides: 11. In DNA form, the CDR3 reads TGTGCCACCAAGAACTTTGGGACAGGTGAAGCTTTCTTT. Protein: CATKNFGTGEAFF.

This clone was detected only a few times. The chain recombines TRBV11-2 with TRBJ2-7; 10 bases are a match to TRBD2. The V gene's germline CDR1 is SGHAT and CDR2 FQNNGV. Losses at the gene ends were 6 bases for V and 2 bases for J; bases not matched to a gene: 7. The CDR3 runs 15 residues. Here the CDR3 reads CASSAQAGGTYEQYF. The CDR3 nucleotides read TGTGCCAGCAGTGCTCAAGCGGGGGGGACCTACGAGCAGTACTTC.

The chain joins TRBV4-1 to TRBJ1-3; D not certain. Germline V gives CDR1 MGHRA, CDR2 YSYEKL. V was clipped by 0 bases and J by 1 base, with 7 bases between them. This CDR3 is 15 amino acids long. CDR3 coding DNA: TGCGCCAGCAGCCAAGATGGAGGGTCTGGAAACACCATATATTTT. As protein: CASSQDGGSGNTIYF.

The CDR3 region has the DNA TGTGCCAGCAGCTTAAACAGGGGGAATGAAAAACTGTTTTTT. This encodes CASSLNRGNEKLFF. The rearrangement links TRBV7-2 to TRBJ1-4; 8 bases are shared with TRBD1. V lost 2 bases to trimming and J lost 5 bases; unmatched junction nucleotides: 1. Per the germline V gene, CDR1 is SGHTA and CDR2 is FQGNSA. CDR3 length: 14 residues.

The V gene is TRBV5-8, the J gene TRBJ2-2, with D possibly TRBD2 on 5 matching bases. CDR1 is SGHTS and CDR2 is YDEGEE in the germline V gene. V was pared by 0 bases and J by 5 bases, with 11 bases between. The CDR3 covers 15 residues. CDR3 sequence: CASSLGIRGTGELFF. DNA of the CDR3: TGTGCCAGCAGCTTGGGCATAAGAGGGACCGGGGAGCTGTTTTTT.

The gene calls are TRBV11-2 and TRBJ2-5; no reliable D call. Deletions cut 1 base from V and 5 bases from J, with 5 bases between. This CDR3 has 12 residues. Per the germline V gene, CDR1 is SGHAT and CDR2 is FQNNGV. Here the CDR3 DNA reads TGTGCCAGCAGCTTAGCGTTCGAGACCCAGTACTTC. Translation: CASSLAFETQYF. The complete variable domain, with remaining parts taken from reference TRBV11-2 and TRBJ2-5, reads EAGVAQSPRYKIIEKRQSVAFWCNPISGHATLYWYQQILGQGPKLLIQFQNNGVVDDSQLPKDRFSAERLKGVDSTLKIQPAKLEDSAVYLCASSLAFETQYFGPGTRLLVL.

This rearrangement joins TRBV3-1 (or the pseudogene TRBV3-2) to TRBJ1-2; no firm D call. The germline V gene encodes CDR1 LGHDT and CDR2 YNNKEL (reference sequence). The CDR3 is 13 amino acids. V was cut by 7 bases and J by 5 bases, with 14 bases left in between. Here the CDR3 DNA reads TGTGCCAGCAAGCTGACTACTAGTTATGGCTACACCTTC. It codes for CASKLTTSYGYTF.

The chain combines TRBV14 with TRBJ2-7; D not certain. The V gene's germline CDR1 is SGHDN and CDR2 FVKESK. The V end was cut by 7 bases, the J end by 0 bases, with 13 bases between. The CDR3 runs to 14 residues. The CDR3 region is CASKLSQNSYEQYF. CDR3 in DNA: TGTGCCAGCAAGCTTAGCCAGAACTCCTACGAGCAGTACTTC.

The V gene is TRBV6-5, the J gene TRBJ1-3; 7 bases are shared with TRBD1. Germline CDR1 MNHEY, CDR2 SVGAGI. The V segment lost 6 bases and the J segment 0 bases; nucleotides outside the gene matches: 2. The CDR3 has 14 amino acids. CDR3: CASRGQSSGNTIYF. CDR3 bases: TGTGCCAGCAGGGGACAGAGCTCTGGAAACACCATATATTTT.

The chain joins TRBV9 to TRBJ2-5; perhaps TRBD2 as D (5 bases). The CDR3 extends over 15 amino acids. V lost 0 bases, J lost 5 bases, and 14 bases lay in between. Per the germline V gene, CDR1 is SGDLS and CDR2 is YYNGEE. CDR3 sequence reads: CASSVAEGTLETQYF. In DNA, the CDR3 is TGTGCCAGCAGCGTAGCTGAGGGAACATTGGAGACCCAGTACTTC.

This clone turned up a few times. V usage is TRBV2 and J usage is TRBJ2-5; D perhaps matches TRBD1 (6 bases). CDR3 length: 14 amino acids. The V and J ends lost 6 bases and 3 bases respectively, with 14 bases between them. Germline-derived CDR1 and CDR2 are SNHLY and FYNNEI. In DNA form, the CDR3 reads TGTGCCAGCAGCCAGGGGACCCGAAAAGAGACCCAGTACTTC. It is translated as CASSQGTRKETQYF.

The J gene is TRBJ2-2, the V gene TRBV24-1; the match to TRBD1 covers 8 bases. This CDR3 is built from 16 residues. Looked up from germline, CDR1 is KGHDR and CDR2 is SFDVKD. Trimming cost V 4 bases and J 5 bases; bases outside gene matches: 8. CDR3 bases: TGTGCCACCAGTGACCCAGGGGGCGGAGCGACCGGGGAGCTGTTTTTT. Its translation: CATSDPGGGATGELFF.

The CDR3 DNA is TGTGCCAGCAGTACCTCCGGGCCCTCCGGGGCAGATACGCAGTATTTT. It specifies CASSTSGPSGADTQYF. The chain uses TRBV6-4 and TRBJ2-3, with D possibly matching TRBD2 (5 bases). Germline V gene data show CDR1 as MRHNA and CDR2 as SNTAGT. Trimming left V 5 bases short and J 4 bases short, with 19 bases between. CDR3 size: 16 residues.

This chain joins TRBV6-5 and TRBJ2-5; TRBD2 is a possible D gene (6 bases). Germline V gives CDR1 MNHEY, CDR2 SVGAGI. The V end was cut by 7 bases, the J end by 3 bases, with 15 bases between. This CDR3 has 14 amino acids. DNA of the CDR3: TGTGCCAGCACCCTGGGGTTAGCGGAAGAGACCCAGTACTTC. This translates into CASTLGLAEETQYF.

V gene TRBV4-1 combines with J gene TRBJ1-6, with 9 nucleotides matching TRBD1. The V and J ends lost 3 bases and 6 bases, in that order; junction bases with no gene match: 6. Germline loops: CDR1 MGHRA, CDR2 YSYEKL. The CDR3 covers 16 residues. CDR3 DNA: TGCGCCAGCAGCCAGGACAGGGGTTTGAGTAATTCACCCCTCCACTTT. It specifies CASSQDRGLSNSPLHF.

This rearrangement joins TRBV24-1 to TRBJ2-1; a possible D gene is TRBD2 (5 bases). The CDR3 has 18 residues. Germline V CDR1 and CDR2: KGHDR, SFDVKD. Trimming pared 4 bases from V and 2 bases from J, leaving 20 bases between. CDR3 nucleotides: TGTGCCACCAGTGAGGCCCCCGGAGGTGGGTTCCCCTACAATGAGCAGTTCTTC. Its translation: CATSEAPGGGFPYNEQFF.

This clone showed up just once. The chain links TRBV2 to TRBJ1-1; D remains ambiguous. Germline CDR1 and CDR2: SNHLY and FYNNEI. Trimming stripped 4 bases from V and 1 base from J, with 7 bases between. This CDR3 contains 13 residues. The CDR3 protein is CASSAQQNTEAFF. The CDR3 nucleotides are TGTGCCAGCAGTGCACAGCAGAACACTGAAGCTTTCTTT.

This clone was detected once. The rearrangement joins TRBV10-3 to TRBJ2-6; 8 bases align to TRBD1. The V and J ends lost 2 bases and 2 bases, in that order; junction bases with no gene match: 5. The CDR3 has 17 residues. The germline V gene has CDR1 ENHRY and CDR2 SYGVKD. Here the CDR3 reads CAISERTGKPGANVLTF. The CDR3 DNA is TGTGCCATCAGTGAGAGGACAGGGAAGCCTGGGGCCAACGTCCTGACTTTC.

This sequence joins TRBV5-1 and TRBJ1-4; possibly TRBD1 for D (6 bases). Germline CDR1 reads SGHRS; CDR2 reads YFSETQ. The CDR3 covers 15 residues. The ends were cut back, 4 bases at V and 10 bases at J, with 20 bases in the middle. The CDR3 DNA follows: TGCGCCAGCAGCGGCGGATACGACCGGGGGGCAAAACTGTTTTTT. Translated, it gives CASSGGYDRGAKLFF.

This clone was observed a single time. V is TRBV6-2 or TRBV6-3 and J is TRBJ2-2, with D perhaps matching TRBD1 (5 bases). V shed 5 bases and J shed 5 bases, with 21 bases lying between them. CDR3 length equals 17 residues. Germline V gene lookup returns CDR1 MNHEY and CDR2 SVGEGT. The CDR3 nucleotides read TGTGCCAGCAGTCACTATCCCTCAGGACACCCGACCGGGGAGCTGTTTTTT. Residues: CASSHYPSGHPTGELFF.

The chain combines TRBV5-1 with TRBJ2-3; D perhaps matches TRBD2 (6 bases). Germline-derived CDR1 and CDR2 are SGHRS and YFSETQ. Between the trimmed V and J ends, which lost 7 bases and 3 bases, there was a span of 18 bases. This CDR3 contains 15 residues. CDR3 DNA sequence: TGCGCCAGCCAAAGCGGCCGGGGGAAGACAGATACGCAGTATTTT. It codes for CASQSGRGKTDTQYF.

This clone was recorded only once. This sequence joins TRBV28 and TRBJ2-7, with TRBD1 matching 11 bases. Trimming removed 4 bases from V and 2 bases from J; junction bases left unmatched: 1. The CDR3 length is 14 residues. Germline V gene data show CDR1 as MDHEN and CDR2 as SYDVKM. CDR3 in DNA: TGTGCCAGCAGTTGGGACAGGGGGGCCTACGAGCAGTACGTC. Translation gives CASSWDRGAYEQYV.

The chain combines TRBV19 with TRBJ2-1, with D possibly TRBD2 on 5 matching bases. This CDR3 contains 12 residues. V dropped 3 bases and J dropped 7 bases, with 7 bases sitting between them. The germline gives CDR1 LNHDA, CDR2 SQIVND (reference sequence). CDR3 protein: CASSMTGNEQFF. The CDR3 nucleotides are TGTGCCAGTAGTATGACGGGGAATGAGCAGTTCTTC.

Note on this clone: Other DNA variants within this sample encode the same CDR3. The rearrangement uses TRBV28 and TRBJ1-2; TRBD1 matches 10 bases. The CDR3 sequence is 14 residues long. CDR1 and CDR2 (germline): MDHEN, SYDVKM. The trim removed 3 bases at V and 7 bases at J, leaving 5 bases unmatched. As DNA, the CDR3 is TGTGCCAGCAGTTTGGGACAGGGGTCAGGTGGCTACACCTTC. Translating gives CASSLGQGSGGYTF.

This rearrangement joins TRBV5-1 to TRBJ2-1, with TRBD1 identical over 7 bases. J gave up 6 bases and V 0 bases, and 9 bases lay outside the gene matches. The CDR3 spans 16 residues. Germline CDR1 is SGHRS and CDR2 is YFSETQ. The CDR3 is CASSLAYRGVSNEQFF. The CDR3 region has the DNA TGCGCCAGCAGCTTGGCGTACAGGGGTGTTTCCAATGAGCAGTTCTTC.

The chain links TRBV6-4 to TRBJ1-2; D gene ambiguous. Trimming stripped 4 bases from V and 8 bases from J, with 8 bases between. In germline, CDR1 is MRHNA, CDR2 SNTAGT. The length of the CDR3 is 11 residues. The CDR3 region is CASSARLGYTF. The CDR3 nucleotides are TGTGCCAGCAGTGCGAGGTTAGGCTACACCTTC.

This clone was seen a handful of times. The gene calls are TRBV4-1 and TRBJ1-5; TRBD1 might be the D (5 bases). The CDR3 runs 17 residues. In germline, CDR1 is MGHRA, CDR2 YSYEKL. Between the trimmed V and J ends, which lost 1 base and 2 bases, there was a span of 15 bases. CDR3 amino acids: CASSQVGRERGNQPQHF. In DNA form, the CDR3 reads TGCGCCAGCAGCCAAGTCGGCAGGGAGCGGGGCAATCAGCCCCAGCATTTT.

In the case of this clone: The sample holds other DNA sequences that translate to the same CDR3. The chain employs TRBV18 and TRBJ2-5, with 7 bases fitting TRBD1. Germline loops: CDR1 KGHSH, CDR2 LQKENI. This CDR3 spans 13 amino acids. V was clipped by 3 bases and J by 3 bases; unmatched bases: 1. CDR3 bases: TGTGCCAGCTCACCCGGGACAGAAGAGACCCAGTACTTC. Residues: CASSPGTEETQYF.

The chain uses TRBV6-5 and TRBJ2-7, with 11 bases lining up with TRBD1. V trimming: 0 bases; J trimming: 2 bases; junction bases outside the gene matches: 0. The length of the CDR3 is 15 residues. The germline CDR1 and CDR2 sequences are MNHEY and SVGAGI. The CDR3: CASSYSGQGAYEQYF. CDR3 nucleotide sequence: TGTGCCAGCAGTTACTCGGGACAGGGGGCCTACGAGCAGTACTTC.

The chain is built from TRBV19 and TRBJ2-7; D possibly corresponds to TRBD1 (7 bases). Germline CDR1 and CDR2: LNHDA and SQIVND (reference sequence). Trimming pared 9 bases from V and 0 bases from J, leaving 15 bases between. The CDR3 is 14 residues long. CDR3 loop: CASCQGGSSYEQYF. CDR3 in DNA: TGTGCCAGCTGCCAGGGGGGAAGCTCCTACGAGCAGTACTTC.